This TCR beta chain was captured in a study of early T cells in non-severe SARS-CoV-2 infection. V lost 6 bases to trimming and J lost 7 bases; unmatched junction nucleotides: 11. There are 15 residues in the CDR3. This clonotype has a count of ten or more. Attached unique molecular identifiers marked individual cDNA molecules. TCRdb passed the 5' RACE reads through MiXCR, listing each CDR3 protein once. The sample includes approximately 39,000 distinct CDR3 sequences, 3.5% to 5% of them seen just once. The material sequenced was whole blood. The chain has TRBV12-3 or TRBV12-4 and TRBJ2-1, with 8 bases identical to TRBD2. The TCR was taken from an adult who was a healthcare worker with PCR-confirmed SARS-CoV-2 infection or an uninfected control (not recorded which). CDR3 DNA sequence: TGTGCCAGCAGCCCCGTTTCGGGGGGGGCAAATGAGCAGTTCTTC. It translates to CASSPVSGGANEQFF.